The present entry profiles one TCR beta chain with its context. Antigen: not known. It was patients with CD8+CD57+ cell expansion by flow cytometry who were chosen for sequencing. In all patients, the disease was severe acquired aplastic anemia. The J segment lost 3 bases and the V segment lost 1 base, leaving 8 bases of the junction unmatched. Germline V gives CDR1 DFQATT, CDR2 SNEGSKA (reference sequence). This CDR3 is 16 amino acids long. This entry is derived from a study of CD8+CD57+ T cells in acquired aplastic anemia. About the research overall: Yields of DNA that came from sorted CD4+ and CD8+ cells averaged roughly 3 ug. Notes on the study in general: Patients and controls had CD8+ Simpson's diversity values that were not significantly distinct.

TCR beta VDJ and CDR3 were profiled, and genomic DNA was the template. MiXCR was run by TCRdb on the reads, yielding one entry per CDR3 protein. The sample lists approximately 150,000 distinct CDR3 sequences, about two thirds occurring once. The sequence came from a human donor with aplastic anemia. This sequence joins TRBV20-1 and TRBJ2-3; 9 nucleotides line up with TRBD2. Sequencing was done on a sample of sorted CD4+, CD8+, or CD8+CD57+ T cells (not recorded which) from PBMCs. The CDR3 protein is CSARVIAGERTDTQYF. The CDR3 DNA reads as TGCAGTGCTAGAGTCATAGCGGGAGAGAGGACAGATACGCAGTATTTT.